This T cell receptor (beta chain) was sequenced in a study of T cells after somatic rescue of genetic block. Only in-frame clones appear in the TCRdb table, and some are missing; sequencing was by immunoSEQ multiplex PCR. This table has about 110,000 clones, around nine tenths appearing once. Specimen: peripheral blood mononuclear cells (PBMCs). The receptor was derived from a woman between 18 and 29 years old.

This CDR3 is CAGRGPNTGELFF. CDR3 DNA: TGTGCCGGGAGGGGGCCTAACACCGGGGAGCTGTTTTTT. This chain connects TRBV7-7 to TRBJ2-2; D tentatively reads TRBD1 or TRBD2 (7 bases each). V lost 11 bases to trimming and J lost 2 bases, with 12 bases between them. The length of the CDR3 is 13 residues. CDR1 and CDR2 from the germline V gene are SSHAT and FNYEAQ (reference sequence).